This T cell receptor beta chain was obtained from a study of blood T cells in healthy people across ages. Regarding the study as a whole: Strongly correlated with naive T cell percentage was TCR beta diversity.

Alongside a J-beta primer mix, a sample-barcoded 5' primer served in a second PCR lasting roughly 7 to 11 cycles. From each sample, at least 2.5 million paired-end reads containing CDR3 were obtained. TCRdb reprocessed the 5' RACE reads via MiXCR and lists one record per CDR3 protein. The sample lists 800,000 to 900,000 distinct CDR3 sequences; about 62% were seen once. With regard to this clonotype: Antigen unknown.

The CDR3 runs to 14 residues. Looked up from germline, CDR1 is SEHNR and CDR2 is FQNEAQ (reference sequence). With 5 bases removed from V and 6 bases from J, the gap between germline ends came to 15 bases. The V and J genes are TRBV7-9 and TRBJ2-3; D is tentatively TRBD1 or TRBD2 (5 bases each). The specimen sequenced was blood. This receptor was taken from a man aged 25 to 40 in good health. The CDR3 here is CASSLRGTLDTQYF. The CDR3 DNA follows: TGTGCCAGCAGCCTACGGGGCACTCTGGATACGCAGTATTTT.